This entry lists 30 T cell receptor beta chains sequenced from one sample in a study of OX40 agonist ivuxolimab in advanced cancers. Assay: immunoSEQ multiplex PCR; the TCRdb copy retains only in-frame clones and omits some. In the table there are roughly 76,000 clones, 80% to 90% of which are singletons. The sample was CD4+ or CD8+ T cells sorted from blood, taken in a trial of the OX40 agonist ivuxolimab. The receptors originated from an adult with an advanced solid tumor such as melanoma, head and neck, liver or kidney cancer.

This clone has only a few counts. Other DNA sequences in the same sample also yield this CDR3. The CDR3 here is CASSSPNTEAFF. The CDR3 DNA reads TGTGCCAGCAGCTCTCCGAATACTGAAGCTTTCTTT. The gene calls are TRBV5-6 and TRBJ1-1; D is unclear. V shed 3 bases and J shed 5 bases, with 8 bases lying between them. There are 12 residues in the CDR3. Germline-derived CDR1 and CDR2 are SGHDT and YYEEEE.

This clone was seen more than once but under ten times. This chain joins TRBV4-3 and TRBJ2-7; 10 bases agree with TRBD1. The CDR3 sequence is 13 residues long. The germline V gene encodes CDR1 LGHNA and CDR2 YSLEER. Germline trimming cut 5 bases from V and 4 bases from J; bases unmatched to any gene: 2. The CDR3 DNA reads TGCGCCAGCAGCATGGACAGGGGGTACGAGCAGTACTTC. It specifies CASSMDRGYEQYF.

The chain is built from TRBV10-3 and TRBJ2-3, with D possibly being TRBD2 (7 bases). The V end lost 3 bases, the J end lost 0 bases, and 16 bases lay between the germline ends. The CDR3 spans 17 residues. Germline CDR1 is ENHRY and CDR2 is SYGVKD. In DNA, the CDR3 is TGTGCCATCAGTGATCCTGGGGGGGCTTTTAGCACAGATACGCAGTATTTT. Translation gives CAISDPGGAFSTDTQYF.

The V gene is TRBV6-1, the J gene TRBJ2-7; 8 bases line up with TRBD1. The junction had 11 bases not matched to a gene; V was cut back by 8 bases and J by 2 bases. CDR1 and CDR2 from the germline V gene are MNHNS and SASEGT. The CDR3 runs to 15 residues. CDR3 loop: CASAPNRDRTYEQYF. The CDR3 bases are TGTGCCAGCGCCCCAAACCGGGACAGGACCTACGAGCAGTACTTC.

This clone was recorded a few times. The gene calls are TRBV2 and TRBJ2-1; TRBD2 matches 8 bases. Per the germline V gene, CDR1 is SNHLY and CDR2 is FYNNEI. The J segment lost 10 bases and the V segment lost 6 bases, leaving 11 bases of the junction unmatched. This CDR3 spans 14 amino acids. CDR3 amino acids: CASSRSSGTGEQFF. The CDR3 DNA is TGTGCCAGCAGCCGGAGTAGCGGGACTGGGGAGCAGTTCTTC.

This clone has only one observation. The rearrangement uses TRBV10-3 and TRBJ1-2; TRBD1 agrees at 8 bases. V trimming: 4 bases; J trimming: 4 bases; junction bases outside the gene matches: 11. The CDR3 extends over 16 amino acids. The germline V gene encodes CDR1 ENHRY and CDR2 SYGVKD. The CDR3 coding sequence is TGTGCCATCAGTGTTTCTGGGGCAGGGGGCCCCTATGGCTACACCTTC. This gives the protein CAISVSGAGGPYGYTF.

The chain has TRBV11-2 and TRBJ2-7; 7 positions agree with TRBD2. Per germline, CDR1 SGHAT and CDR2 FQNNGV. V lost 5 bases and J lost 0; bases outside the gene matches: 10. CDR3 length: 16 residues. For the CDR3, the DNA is TGTGCCAGCAGCCCCCTGGGGTCTAGCGGCTCCTACGAGCAGTACTTC. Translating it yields CASSPLGSSGSYEQYF.

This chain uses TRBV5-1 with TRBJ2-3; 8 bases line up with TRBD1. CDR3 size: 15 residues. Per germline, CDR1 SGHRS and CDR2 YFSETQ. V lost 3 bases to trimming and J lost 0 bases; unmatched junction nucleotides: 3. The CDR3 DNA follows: TGCGCCAGCAGCTACAACAGGGGGAGCACAGATACGCAGTATTTT. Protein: CASSYNRGSTDTQYF.

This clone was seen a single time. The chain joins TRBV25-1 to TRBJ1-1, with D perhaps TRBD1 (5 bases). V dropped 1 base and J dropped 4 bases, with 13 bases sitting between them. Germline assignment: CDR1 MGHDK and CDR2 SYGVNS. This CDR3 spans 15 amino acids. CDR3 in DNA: TGTGCCAGCAGTGAATCGGACAAGGGGAGCACTGAAGCTTTCTTT. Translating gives CASSESDKGSTEAFF.

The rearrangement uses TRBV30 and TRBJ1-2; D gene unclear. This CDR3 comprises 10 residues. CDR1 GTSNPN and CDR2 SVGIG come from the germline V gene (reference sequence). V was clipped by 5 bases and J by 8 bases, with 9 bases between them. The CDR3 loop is CAWGGVGYTF. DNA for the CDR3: TGTGCCTGGGGAGGAGTAGGCTACACCTTC.

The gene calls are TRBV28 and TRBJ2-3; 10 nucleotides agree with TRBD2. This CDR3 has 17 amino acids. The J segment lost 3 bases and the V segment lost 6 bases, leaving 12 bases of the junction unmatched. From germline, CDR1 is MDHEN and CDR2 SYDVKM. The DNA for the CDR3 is TGTGCCAGCAGCCCTAGCGGGAGTTTGAGGATAACAGATACGCAGTATTTT. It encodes CASSPSGSLRITDTQYF.

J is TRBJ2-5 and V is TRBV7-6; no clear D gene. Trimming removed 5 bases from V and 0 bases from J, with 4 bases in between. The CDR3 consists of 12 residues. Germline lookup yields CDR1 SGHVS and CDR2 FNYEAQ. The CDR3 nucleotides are TGTGCCAGCAGCCGCCACCAAGAGACCCAGTACTTC. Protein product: CASSRHQETQYF.

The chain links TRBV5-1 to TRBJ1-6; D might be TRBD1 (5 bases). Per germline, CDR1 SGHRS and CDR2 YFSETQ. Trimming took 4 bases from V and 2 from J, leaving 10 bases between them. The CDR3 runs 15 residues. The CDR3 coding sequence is TGCGCCAGCAGCGCGGGCAGGGCCTATAATTCACCCCTCCACTTT. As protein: CASSAGRAYNSPLHF.

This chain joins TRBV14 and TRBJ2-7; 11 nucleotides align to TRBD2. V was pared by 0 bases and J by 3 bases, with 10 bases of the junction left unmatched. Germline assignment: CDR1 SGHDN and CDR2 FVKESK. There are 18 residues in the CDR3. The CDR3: CASSQDSAGLAGHYEQYF. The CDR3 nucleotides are TGTGCCAGCAGCCAAGATTCCGCCGGACTAGCGGGTCACTACGAGCAGTACTTC.

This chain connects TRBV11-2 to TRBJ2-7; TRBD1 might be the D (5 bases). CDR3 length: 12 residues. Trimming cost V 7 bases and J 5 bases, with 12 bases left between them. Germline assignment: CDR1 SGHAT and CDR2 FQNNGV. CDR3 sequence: CASTVWGHEQYF. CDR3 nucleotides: TGTGCCAGCACTGTTTGGGGCCACGAGCAGTACTTC.

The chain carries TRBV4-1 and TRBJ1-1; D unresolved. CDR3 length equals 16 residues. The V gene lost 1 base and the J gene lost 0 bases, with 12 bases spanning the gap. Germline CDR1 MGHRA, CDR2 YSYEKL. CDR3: CASSQGFGRMNTEAFF. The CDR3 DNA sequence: TGCGCCAGCAGCCAAGGTTTTGGCAGAATGAACACTGAAGCTTTCTTT.

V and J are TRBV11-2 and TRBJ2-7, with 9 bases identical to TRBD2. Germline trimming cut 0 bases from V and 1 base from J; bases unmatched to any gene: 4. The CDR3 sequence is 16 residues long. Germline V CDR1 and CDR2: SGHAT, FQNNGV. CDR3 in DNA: TGTGCCAGCAGCTTAGACGGGCTAGCGGGGTCCTACGAGCAGTACTTC. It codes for CASSLDGLAGSYEQYF.

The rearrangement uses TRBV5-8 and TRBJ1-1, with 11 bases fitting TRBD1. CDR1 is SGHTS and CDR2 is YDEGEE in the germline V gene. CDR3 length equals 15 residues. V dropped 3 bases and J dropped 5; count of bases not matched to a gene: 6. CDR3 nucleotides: TGTGCCAGCAGCTCCCTAGGACAGGGGGCGACTGAAGCTTTCTTT. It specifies CASSSLGQGATEAFF.

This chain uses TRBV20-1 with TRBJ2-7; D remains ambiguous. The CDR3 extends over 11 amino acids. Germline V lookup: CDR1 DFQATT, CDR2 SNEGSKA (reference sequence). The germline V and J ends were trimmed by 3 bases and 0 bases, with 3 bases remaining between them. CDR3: CSASPSYEQYF. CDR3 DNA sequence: TGCAGTGCTAGCCCCTCCTACGAGCAGTACTTC.

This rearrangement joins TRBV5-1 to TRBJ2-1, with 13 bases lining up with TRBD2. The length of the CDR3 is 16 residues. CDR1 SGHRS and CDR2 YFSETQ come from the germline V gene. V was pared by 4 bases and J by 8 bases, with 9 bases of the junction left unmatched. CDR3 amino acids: CASSRGTSGASDEQFF. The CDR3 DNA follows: TGCGCCAGCAGCCGAGGGACTAGCGGGGCTTCGGATGAGCAGTTCTTC.

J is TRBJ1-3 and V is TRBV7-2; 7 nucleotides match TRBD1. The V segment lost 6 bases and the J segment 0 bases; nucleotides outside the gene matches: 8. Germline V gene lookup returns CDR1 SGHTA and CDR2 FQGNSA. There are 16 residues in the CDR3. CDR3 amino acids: CASSRTGGSSGNTIYF. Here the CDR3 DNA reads TGTGCCAGCAGTCGGACAGGAGGGAGCTCTGGAAACACCATATATTTT.

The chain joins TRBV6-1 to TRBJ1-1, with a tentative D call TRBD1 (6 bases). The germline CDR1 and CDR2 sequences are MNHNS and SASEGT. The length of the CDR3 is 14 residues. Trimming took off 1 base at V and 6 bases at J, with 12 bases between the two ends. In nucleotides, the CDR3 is TGTGCCAGCAGTGAAGGGGGGGGCGCCGCTGAAGCTTTCTTT. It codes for CASSEGGGAAEAFF.

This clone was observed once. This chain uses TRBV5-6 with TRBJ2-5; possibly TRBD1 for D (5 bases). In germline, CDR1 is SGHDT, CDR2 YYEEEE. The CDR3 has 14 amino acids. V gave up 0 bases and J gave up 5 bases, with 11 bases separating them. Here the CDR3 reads CASSLEGNLETQYF. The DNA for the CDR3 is TGTGCCAGCAGCTTGGAGGGGAATCTTGAGACCCAGTACTTC.

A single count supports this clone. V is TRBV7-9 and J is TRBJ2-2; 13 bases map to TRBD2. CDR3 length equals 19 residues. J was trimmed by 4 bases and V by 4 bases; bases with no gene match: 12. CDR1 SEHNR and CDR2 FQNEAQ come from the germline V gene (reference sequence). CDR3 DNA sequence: TGTGCCAGCAGCTCCTCCCGGACTAGCGGGAGTACGAGCACCGGGGAGCTGTTTTTT. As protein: CASSSSRTSGSTSTGELFF.

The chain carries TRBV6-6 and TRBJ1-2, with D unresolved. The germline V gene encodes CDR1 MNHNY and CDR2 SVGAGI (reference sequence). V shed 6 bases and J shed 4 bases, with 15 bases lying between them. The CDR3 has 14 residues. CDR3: CASSTPPEGYGYTF. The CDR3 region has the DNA TGTGCCAGCAGCACTCCTCCGGAGGGCTATGGCTACACCTTC.

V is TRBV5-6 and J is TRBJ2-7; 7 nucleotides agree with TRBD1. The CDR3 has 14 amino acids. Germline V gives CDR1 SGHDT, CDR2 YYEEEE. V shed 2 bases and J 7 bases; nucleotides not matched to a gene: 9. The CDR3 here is CASSFWQGVGEQYF. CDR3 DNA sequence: TGTGCCAGCAGCTTCTGGCAGGGGGTAGGGGAGCAGTACTTC.

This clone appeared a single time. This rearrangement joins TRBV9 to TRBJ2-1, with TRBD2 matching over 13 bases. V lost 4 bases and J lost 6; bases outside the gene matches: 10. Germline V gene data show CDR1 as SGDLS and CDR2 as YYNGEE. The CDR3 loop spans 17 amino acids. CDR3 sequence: CASSTRPTSGRANEQFF. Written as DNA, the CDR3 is TGTGCCAGCAGCACGCGTCCTACTAGCGGGAGGGCCAATGAGCAGTTCTTC.

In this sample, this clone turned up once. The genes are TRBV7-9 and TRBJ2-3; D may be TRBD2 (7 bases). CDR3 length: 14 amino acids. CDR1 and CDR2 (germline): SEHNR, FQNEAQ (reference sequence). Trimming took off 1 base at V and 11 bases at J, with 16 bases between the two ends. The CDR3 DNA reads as TGTGCCAGCAGCTTAGTTGGGGGGGCTGGAGTGCAGTATTTT. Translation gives CASSLVGGAGVQYF.

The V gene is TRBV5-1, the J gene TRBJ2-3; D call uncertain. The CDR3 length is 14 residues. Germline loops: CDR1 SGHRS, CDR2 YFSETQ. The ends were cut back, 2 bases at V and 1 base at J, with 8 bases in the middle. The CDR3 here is CASSFRLGTDTQYF. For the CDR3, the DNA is TGCGCCAGCAGCTTTCGGCTCGGCACAGATACGCAGTATTTT.

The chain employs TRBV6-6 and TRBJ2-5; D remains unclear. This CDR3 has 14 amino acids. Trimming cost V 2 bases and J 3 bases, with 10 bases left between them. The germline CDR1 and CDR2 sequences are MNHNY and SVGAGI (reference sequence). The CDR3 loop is CASSYIGQEETQYF. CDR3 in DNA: TGTGCCAGCAGTTACATTGGTCAGGAAGAGACCCAGTACTTC.